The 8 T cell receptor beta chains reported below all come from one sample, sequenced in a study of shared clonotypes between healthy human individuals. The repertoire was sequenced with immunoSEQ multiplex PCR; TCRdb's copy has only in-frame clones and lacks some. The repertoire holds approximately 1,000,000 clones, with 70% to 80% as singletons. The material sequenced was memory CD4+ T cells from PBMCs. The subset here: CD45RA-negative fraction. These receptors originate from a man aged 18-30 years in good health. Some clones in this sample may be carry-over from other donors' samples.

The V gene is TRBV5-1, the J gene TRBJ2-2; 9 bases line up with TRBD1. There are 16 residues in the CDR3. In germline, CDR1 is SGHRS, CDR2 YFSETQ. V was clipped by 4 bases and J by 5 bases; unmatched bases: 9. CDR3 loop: CASSLGTGKSTGELFF. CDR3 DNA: TGCGCCAGCAGCCTCGGGACAGGGAAGAGTACCGGGGAGCTGTTTTTT.

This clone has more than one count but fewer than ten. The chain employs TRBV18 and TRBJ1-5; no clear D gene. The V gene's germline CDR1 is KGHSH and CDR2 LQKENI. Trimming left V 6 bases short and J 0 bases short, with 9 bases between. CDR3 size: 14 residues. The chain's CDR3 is CASSFVYSNQPQHF. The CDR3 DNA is TGTGCCAGCTCTTTCGTCTATAGCAATCAGCCCCAGCATTTT.

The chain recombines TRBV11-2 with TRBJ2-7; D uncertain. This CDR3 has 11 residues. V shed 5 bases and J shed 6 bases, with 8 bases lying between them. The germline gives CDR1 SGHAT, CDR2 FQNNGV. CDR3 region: CASSAQVEQYF. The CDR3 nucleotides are TGTGCCAGCAGCGCCCAGGTCGAGCAGTACTTC.

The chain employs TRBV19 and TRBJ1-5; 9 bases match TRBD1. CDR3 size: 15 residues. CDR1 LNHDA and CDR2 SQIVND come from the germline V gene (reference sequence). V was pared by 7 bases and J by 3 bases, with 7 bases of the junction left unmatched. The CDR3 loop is CASTPGQGSNQPQHF. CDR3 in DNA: TGTGCCAGTACCCCGGGACAGGGCTCCAATCAGCCCCAGCATTTT.

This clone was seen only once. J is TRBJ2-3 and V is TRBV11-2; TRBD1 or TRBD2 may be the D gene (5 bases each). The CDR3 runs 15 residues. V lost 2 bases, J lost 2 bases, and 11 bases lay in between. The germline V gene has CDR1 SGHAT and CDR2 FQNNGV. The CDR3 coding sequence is TGTGCCAGCAGCTTATTGGGACGCAACACAGATACGCAGTATTTT. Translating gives CASSLLGRNTDTQYF.

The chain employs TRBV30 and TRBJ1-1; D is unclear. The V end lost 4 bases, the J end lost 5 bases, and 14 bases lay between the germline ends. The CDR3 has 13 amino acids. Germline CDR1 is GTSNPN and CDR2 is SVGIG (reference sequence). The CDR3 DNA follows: TGTGCCTGGACTAACAGCCGCGGGACTGAAGCTTTCTTT. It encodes CAWTNSRGTEAFF.

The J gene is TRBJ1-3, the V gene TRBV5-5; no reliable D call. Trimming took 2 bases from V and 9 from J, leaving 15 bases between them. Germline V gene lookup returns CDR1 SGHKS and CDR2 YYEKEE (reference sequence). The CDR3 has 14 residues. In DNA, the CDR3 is TGTGCCAGCAGCTTAATGGGTGTGGAAGGCACCATATATTTT. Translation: CASSLMGVEGTIYF.

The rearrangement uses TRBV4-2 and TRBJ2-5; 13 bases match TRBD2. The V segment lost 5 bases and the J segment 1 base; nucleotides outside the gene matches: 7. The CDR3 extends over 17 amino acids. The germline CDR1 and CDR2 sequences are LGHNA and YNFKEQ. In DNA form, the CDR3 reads TGTGCCAGCAGCTTGGGACTAGCGGGGACCAGCCAAGAGACCCAGTACTTC. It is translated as CASSLGLAGTSQETQYF.